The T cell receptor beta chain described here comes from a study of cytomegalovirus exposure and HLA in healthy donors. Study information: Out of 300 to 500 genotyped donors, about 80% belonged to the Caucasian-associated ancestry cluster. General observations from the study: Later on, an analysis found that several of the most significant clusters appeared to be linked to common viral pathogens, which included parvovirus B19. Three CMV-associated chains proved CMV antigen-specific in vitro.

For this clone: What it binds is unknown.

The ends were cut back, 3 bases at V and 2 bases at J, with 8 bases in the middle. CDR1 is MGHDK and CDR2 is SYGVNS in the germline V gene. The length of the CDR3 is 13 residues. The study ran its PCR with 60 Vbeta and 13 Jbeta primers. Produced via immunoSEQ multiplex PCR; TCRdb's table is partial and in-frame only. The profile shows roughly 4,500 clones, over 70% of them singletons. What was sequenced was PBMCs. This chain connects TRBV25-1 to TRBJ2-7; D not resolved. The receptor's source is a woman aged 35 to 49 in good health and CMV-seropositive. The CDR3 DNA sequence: TGTGCCAGCAGTGAGGGCACCCCCTACGAGCAGTACTTC. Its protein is CASSEGTPYEQYF.